These T cell receptor beta chains were read from a single sample in a study of cytotoxic CD8 clonotypes in ibrutinib-treated CLL. TCRdb's table, derived via immunoSEQ multiplex PCR, lists solely in-frame clones and lacks some. This table has around 140,000 clones, approximately 77% appearing once. The sequences come from PBMCs, collected after 12 months of ibrutinib treatment. These receptors came from a human donor with chronic lymphocytic leukemia. Both conserved end residues are part of each CDR3. D genes are given only for firm matches. The listing skips clone size in some rows; elsewhere it reads once, few, many or a size class.

len | abundance | j_gene | v_gene | d_gene | CDR3aa
16 | . | TRBJ1-5 | TRBV19 | TRBD1 | CASSIQGAQGNQPQHF
18 | . | TRBJ1-2 | TRBV28 | . | CASTNGGGGANSIYGYTF
15 | . | TRBJ2-5 | TRBV7-7 | . | CASSLAPNRAETQYF
14 | . | TRBJ1-2 | TRBV15 | . | CATSRDPGGYGYTF
12 | . | TRBJ2-7 | TRBV18 | TRBD1 | CASSKEGQGVYF
15 | . | TRBJ2-7 | TRBV7-8 | TRBD2 | CASSLGAGISYEQYF
14 | . | TRBJ2-7 | TRBV7-9 | . | CASSPGGSGYEQYF
15 | . | TRBJ1-5 | TRBV28 | . | CASSPPLKGNQPQHF
11 | few | TRBJ2-3 | TRBV14 | . | CASSRTDTQYF
15 | once | TRBJ1-2 | TRBV7-8 | TRBD1 | CASSPRGTGGSGYTF
14 | . | TRBJ1-2 | TRBV7-2 | TRBD1 | CASSLQGQGGGYTF
17 | . | TRBJ1-2 | TRBV5-1 | TRBD1 | CASSLDGTAKANYGYTF
15 | . | TRBJ1-1 | TRBV18 | TRBD1 | CASSHKDRGETEAFF
16 | . | TRBJ2-3 | TRBV4-2 | TRBD2 | CASSQDGTTHMDTQYF
13 | . | TRBJ1-2 | TRBV25-1 | . | CASSWGDNYGYTF
11 | . | TRBJ2-3 | TRBV6-5 | . | CASSSTDTQYF
16 | . | TRBJ2-7 | TRBV27 | TRBD1 | CASTLSGTGSSYEQYF
15 | once | TRBJ1-1 | TRBV7-2 | TRBD1 | CASSPSGQGYTEAFF
16 | . | TRBJ2-1 | TRBV11-3 | . | CASSLVGRLGANEQFF
20 | . | TRBJ1-6 | TRBV2 | TRBD1 | CASSEGDRVPSSSYNSPLHF
14 | . | TRBJ1-4 | TRBV25-1 | . | CASSPPDRNEKLFF
15 | . | TRBJ2-4 | TRBV5-6 | . | CASSLVGVAKNIQYF
11 | . | TRBJ2-7 | TRBV30 | . | CAWGQWYEQYF
16 | few | TRBJ1-4 | TRBV7-2 | TRBD1 | CASSLGPTGANEKLFF
17 | . | TRBJ2-7 | TRBV2 | TRBD2 | CASRDPPGTSGAGEQYF
14 | once | TRBJ2-7 | TRBV11-2 | . | CASSLDLKYYEQYF
15 | few | TRBJ1-6 | TRBV5-1 | . | CASSLANSYNSPLHF
16 | . | TRBJ1-1 | TRBV5-1 | TRBD1 | CASSPPRTGGDTEAFF
13 | . | TRBJ2-1 | TRBV18 | . | CASSPARGDEQFF